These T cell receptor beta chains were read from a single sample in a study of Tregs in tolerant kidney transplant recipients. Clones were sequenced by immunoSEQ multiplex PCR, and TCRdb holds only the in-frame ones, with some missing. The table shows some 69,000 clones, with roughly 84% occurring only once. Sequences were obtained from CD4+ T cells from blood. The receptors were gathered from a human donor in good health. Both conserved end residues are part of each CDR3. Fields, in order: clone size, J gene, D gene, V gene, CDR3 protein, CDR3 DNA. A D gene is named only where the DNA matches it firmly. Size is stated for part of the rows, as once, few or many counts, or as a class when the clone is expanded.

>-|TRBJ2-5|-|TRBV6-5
CASSYKGRGTQYF
TGTGCCAGCAGTTACAAGGGTCGGGGGACCCAGTACTTC
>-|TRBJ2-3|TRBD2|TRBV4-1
CASSQVLAGLSTDTQYF
TGCGCCAGCAGCCAAGTCTTAGCGGGCCTTAGCACAGATACGCAGTATTTT
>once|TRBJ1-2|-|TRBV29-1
CSVATTGSRTRGYTF
TGCAGCGTGGCCACTACAGGTTCCCGGACTCGAGGCTACACCTTC
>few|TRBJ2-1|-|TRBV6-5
CASTSPGARNEQFF
TGTGCCAGCACCTCCCCAGGGGCCCGAAATGAGCAGTTCTTC
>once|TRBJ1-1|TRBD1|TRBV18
CASSPSGQGGKAFF
TGTGCCAGCTCACCATCAGGACAGGGTGGGAAAGCTTTCTTT
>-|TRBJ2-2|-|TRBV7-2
CASSLDLFGGAGELFF
TGTGCCAGCAGCTTAGATTTATTCGGGGGAGCCGGGGAGCTGTTTTTT
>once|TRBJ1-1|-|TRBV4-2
CASSQPGGTEAFF
TGTGCCAGCAGCCAACCTGGGGGAACTGAAGCTTTCTTT
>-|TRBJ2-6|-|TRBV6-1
CASSPTGTGANVLTF
TGTGCCAGCAGCCCTACAGGGACCGGGGCCAACGTCCTGACTTTC
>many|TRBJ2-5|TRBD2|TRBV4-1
CASSQVGKRGGEETQYF
TGCGCCAGCAGCCAAGTCGGCAAGCGGGGAGGGGAAGAGACCCAGTACTTC
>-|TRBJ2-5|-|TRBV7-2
CASSFDPERGQETQYF
TGTGCCAGCAGCTTCGACCCCGAAAGGGGCCAAGAGACCCAGTACTTC